A single sample is the source of the 27 T cell receptor beta chains below, sequenced in a study of blood T cell repertoires in COVID-19. The table came from immunoSEQ multiplex PCR; TCRdb's copy has only in-frame clones and leaves some out. Among under 200,000 clones listed, roughly 80% were seen once. Input material: PBMCs or T cells enriched from blood (not recorded which). These receptors were collected from a woman aged 45-60 years who had recovered from COVID-19.

On this clone: Other DNA sequences in the same sample also yield this CDR3. This chain joins TRBV18 and TRBJ2-2, with 9 bases lining up with TRBD1. J gave up 2 bases and V 0 bases, and 1 base lay outside the gene matches. Germline lookup yields CDR1 KGHSH and CDR2 LQKENI. The length of the CDR3 is 16 residues. The CDR3: CASSPPTGGNTGELFF. The DNA of the CDR3 is TGTGCCAGCTCACCACCCACAGGGGGCAACACCGGGGAGCTGTTTTTT.

J is TRBJ1-5 and V is TRBV28, with D possibly TRBD1 on 5 matching bases. The CDR3 sequence is 14 residues long. Germline CDR1 MDHEN, CDR2 SYDVKM. The V end was cut by 3 bases, the J end by 1 base, with 7 bases between. The CDR3 sequence is CASSLGGSNQPQHF. In nucleotides, the CDR3 is TGTGCCAGCAGTTTGGGGGGAAGCAATCAGCCCCAGCATTTT.

The chain combines TRBV6-5 with TRBJ1-2; D gene unclear. Germline CDR1 reads MNHEY; CDR2 reads SVGAGI. This CDR3 region has 13 residues. V was pared by 6 bases and J by 3 bases, with 11 bases between. Here the CDR3 DNA reads TGTGCCAGCAGAACGACAACCGACTATGGCTACACCTTC. This gives the protein CASRTTTDYGYTF.

CDR3 DNA sequence: TGCGCCAGCAGCTTACCCCCCAGGGGGGAGCTGTTTTTT. This sequence encodes CASSLPPRGELFF. The V call is TRBV5-1, the J call TRBJ2-2; no clear D gene. V was pared by 2 bases and J by 8 bases, with 10 bases between. Germline-derived CDR1 and CDR2 are SGHRS and YFSETQ. The CDR3 consists of 13 residues.

V usage is TRBV30 and J usage is TRBJ2-1; 9 positions match TRBD1. The ends lost 5 bases at V and 15 bases at J; junction bases unmatched: 14. The germline CDR1 and CDR2 sequences are GTSNPN and SVGIG (reference sequence). There are 13 residues in the CDR3. The CDR3 DNA reads as TGTGCCTGGGAATACGACAGGGGGGGAAAACTGTTCTTC. It yields the protein CAWEYDRGGKLFF.

The chain couples TRBV5-1 to TRBJ2-5; TRBD1 might be the D (6 bases). The CDR3 has 14 residues. Germline CDR1 is SGHRS and CDR2 is YFSETQ. The V gene lost 5 bases and the J gene lost 3 bases, with 14 bases spanning the gap. CDR3: CASRVLTGKETQYF. DNA for the CDR3: TGCGCCAGCAGGGTACTGACAGGAAAAGAGACCCAGTACTTC.

The CDR3 loop reads CASSQDPGGEQYV. In nucleotides, the CDR3 is TGTGCCAGCAGCCAAGACCCGGGAGGCGAGCAGTACGTC. V and J are TRBV3-1 (or the pseudogene TRBV3-2) and TRBJ2-7, with 7 bases identical to TRBD2. From germline, CDR1 is LGHDT and CDR2 YNNKEL (reference sequence). Losses at the gene ends were 0 bases for V and 6 bases for J; bases not matched to a gene: 2. The CDR3 loop spans 13 amino acids.

This chain links TRBV7-2 with TRBJ1-2; 10 bases are shared with TRBD1. The trim removed 5 bases at V and 7 bases at J, leaving 16 bases unmatched. The V gene's germline CDR1 is SGHTA and CDR2 FQGNSA. This CDR3 contains 17 residues. For the CDR3, the DNA is TGTGCCAGCAGCACAGCATCCCGGGACAGGGGATCCGGTGGCTACACCTTC. This translates into CASSTASRDRGSGGYTF. Full variable domain (missing parts from reference TRBV7-2 and TRBJ1-2): GAGVSQSPSNKVTEKGKDVELRCDPISGHTALYWYRQSLGQGLEFLIYFQGNSAPDKSGLPSDRFSAERTGGSVSTLTIQRTQQEDSAVYLCASSTASRDRGSGGYTFGSGTRLTVV.

The chain combines TRBV4-3 with TRBJ1-2; D is uncertain. The CDR3 length is 13 residues. The germline V and J ends were trimmed by 4 bases and 6 bases, with 12 bases remaining between them. CDR1 and CDR2 (germline): LGHNA, YSLEER. The CDR3 region has the DNA TGCGCCAGCAGCCTGCGCCCCGGGGATGGCTACACCTTC. This translates into CASSLRPGDGYTF.

This chain links TRBV5-6 with TRBJ1-2, with D unresolved. Germline V CDR1 and CDR2: SGHDT, YYEEEE. Trimming cost V 2 bases and J 5 bases, with 13 bases left between them. The CDR3 length is 14 residues. The CDR3 DNA follows: TGTGCCAGCAGCTTTGCCGAGGTGAGATATGGCTACACCTTC. Encoded protein: CASSFAEVRYGYTF. The whole variable domain, remainder taken from reference TRBV5-6 and TRBJ1-2, is DAGVTQSPTHLIKTRGQQVTLRCSPKSGHDTVSWYQQALGQGPQFIFQYYEEEERQRGNFPDRFSGHQFPNYSSELNVNALLLGDSALYLCASSFAEVRYGYTFGSGTRLTVV.

This chain joins TRBV18 and TRBJ1-4; 9 bases match TRBD1. The CDR3 has 14 amino acids. The germline CDR1 and CDR2 sequences are KGHSH and LQKENI. V lost 6 bases to trimming and J lost 8 bases; unmatched junction nucleotides: 7. The CDR3 spells CASSRPGTGEKLFF. CDR3 nucleotide sequence: TGTGCCAGCTCCCGTCCCGGGACAGGGGAAAAACTGTTTTTT.

The chain is built from TRBV18 and TRBJ1-3; the match to TRBD1 covers 9 bases. The CDR3 totals 15 residues. The J segment lost 4 bases and the V segment lost 6 bases, leaving 7 bases of the junction unmatched. Germline V gene sequence: CDR1 KGHSH, CDR2 LQKENI. CDR3 loop: CASSSGTGTGNTIYF. In DNA form, the CDR3 reads TGTGCCAGCTCGTCCGGGACAGGGACCGGAAACACCATATATTTT. The full variable domain, its missing parts supplied by reference TRBV18 and TRBJ1-3, is NAGVMQNPRHLVRRRGQEARLRCSPMKGHSHVYWYRQLPEEGLKFMVYLQKENIIDESGMPKERFSAEFPKEGPSILRIQQVVRGDSAAYFCASSSGTGTGNTIYFGEGSWLTVV.

The chain combines TRBV6-5 with TRBJ1-1, with TRBD1 matching over 9 bases. The CDR3 has 14 amino acids. The junction had 5 bases not matched to a gene; V was cut back by 5 bases and J by 4 bases. Germline CDR1 is MNHEY and CDR2 is SVGAGI. CDR3 amino acids: CASSTGGSSTEAFF. The CDR3 DNA is TGTGCCAGCAGTACAGGGGGCTCGAGCACTGAAGCTTTCTTT.

The chain recombines TRBV11-2 with TRBJ1-1; TRBD1 matches at 8 bases. V gave up 5 bases and J gave up 4 bases; unmatched junction bases: 9. The CDR3 runs to 15 residues. CDR1 is SGHAT, CDR2 FQNNGV, per germline. The CDR3 is CASSLLRTGGTEAFF. CDR3 DNA sequence: TGTGCCAGCAGCCTGCTCCGTACAGGGGGCACTGAAGCTTTCTTT.

The chain combines TRBV5-4 with TRBJ1-3; tentative D call: TRBD1 (6 bases). The CDR3 runs 15 residues. The V and J ends lost 4 bases and 7 bases respectively, with 18 bases between them. Germline CDR1 reads SGHNT; CDR2 reads YYREEE (reference sequence). The CDR3 nucleotides read TGTGCCAGCAGCACCGGGACATCCCCCGGGAACACCATATATTTT. Its protein product is CASSTGTSPGNTIYF. Drawing the rest from reference TRBV5-4 and TRBJ1-3, the complete variable domain is ETGVTQSPTHLIKTRGQQVTLRCSSQSGHNTVSWYQQALGQGPQFIFQYYREEENGRGNFPPRFSGLQFPNYSSELNVNALELDDSALYLCASSTGTSPGNTIYFGEGSWLTVV.

This clone was detected only once. The chain joins TRBV20-1 to TRBJ1-2; the match to TRBD1 covers 7 bases. CDR3 length: 11 residues. V lost 6 bases, J lost 10 bases, and 8 bases stayed unmatched. Germline V gene sequence: CDR1 DFQATT, CDR2 SNEGSKA (reference sequence). In nucleotides, the CDR3 is TGCAGTGCCCTGGGGGGACAGCTCTACACCTTC. This codes for CSALGGQLYTF.

This clone was counted between two and nine times. The rearrangement joins TRBV6-6 to TRBJ2-2, with D perhaps matching TRBD1 (5 bases). The V end was cut by 0 bases, the J end by 6 bases, with 8 bases between. The CDR3 runs to 14 residues. Germline V gives CDR1 MNHNY, CDR2 SVGAGI (reference sequence). For the CDR3, the DNA is TGTGCCAGCAGTTACTCGACAGAGGCCGGGGAGCTGTTTTTT. This translates into CASSYSTEAGELFF.

Only a few counts were recorded for this clone. The CDR3 region is CASSPGQNEQPQHF. DNA for the CDR3: TGCGCCAGCAGCCCGGGACAGAACGAACAGCCCCAGCATTTT. The chain joins TRBV5-1 to TRBJ1-5, with 7 bases fitting TRBD1. The CDR3 totals 14 residues. The junction had 8 bases not matched to a gene; V was cut back by 4 bases and J by 7 bases. Germline loops: CDR1 SGHRS, CDR2 YFSETQ.

The chain has TRBV27 and TRBJ1-1; tentatively, D is TRBD1 (6 bases). There are 15 residues in the CDR3. V dropped 5 bases and J dropped 4 bases, with 17 bases sitting between them. CDR1 is MNHEY and CDR2 is SMNVEV in the germline V gene (reference sequence). CDR3 loop: CASSNQVGAGTEAFF. CDR3 nucleotide sequence: TGTGCCAGCAGTAACCAAGTGGGGGCGGGCACTGAAGCTTTCTTT.

This clone came up a few times. The genes are TRBV7-2 and TRBJ2-3; 13 bases fit TRBD2. This CDR3 contains 16 residues. Germline CDR1 reads SGHTA; CDR2 reads FQGNSA. Trimming at V came to 5 bases and at J to 2 bases, leaving 4 bases not matched to a gene. The CDR3 sequence: CASSPGLAGATDTQYF. In DNA form, the CDR3 reads TGTGCCAGCAGCCCAGGACTAGCGGGAGCCACAGATACGCAGTATTTT.

The rearrangement links TRBV5-4 to TRBJ1-2; perhaps TRBD1 as D (6 bases). The V end lost 5 bases, the J end lost 3 bases, and 20 bases lay between the germline ends. The CDR3 totals 16 residues. Germline CDR1 and CDR2: SGHNT and YYREEE (reference sequence). Here the CDR3 reads CASRSVTGSKDYGYTF. In DNA form, the CDR3 reads TGTGCCAGCAGATCTGTTACAGGGAGTAAGGACTATGGCTACACCTTC.

The chain couples TRBV6-2 or TRBV6-3 to TRBJ2-7, with 7 bases fitting TRBD1. Germline assignment: CDR1 MNHEY and CDR2 SVGEGT. The CDR3 runs to 15 residues. The ends lost 5 bases at V and 3 bases at J; junction bases unmatched: 10. CDR3 DNA sequence: TGTGCCAGCAGTCATCCGACAGGGATCCTCTACGAGCAGTACGTC. It specifies CASSHPTGILYEQYV.

The table lists this clone with a few counts. The chain recombines TRBV19 with TRBJ2-5; 8 nucleotides match TRBD2. After removal of 6 bases from V and 0 bases from J, the junction contained 0 bases not matched to a gene. The CDR3 runs to 13 residues. CDR1 and CDR2 (germline): LNHDA, SQIVND (reference sequence). CDR3 protein: CASSGGDQETQYF. In nucleotides, the CDR3 is TGTGCCAGTAGCGGGGGGGACCAAGAGACCCAGTACTTC.

The V call is TRBV5-1, the J call TRBJ1-4; the D is unclear. The V end was cut by 0 bases, the J end by 5 bases, with 8 bases between. The CDR3 runs 14 residues. The germline gives CDR1 SGHRS, CDR2 YFSETQ. DNA for the CDR3: TGCGCCAGCAGCTTGGGGGAGCTCAATGAAAAACTGTTTTTT. Its protein is CASSLGELNEKLFF.

J is TRBJ2-2 and V is TRBV4-1, with 7 nucleotides matching TRBD2. V dropped 4 bases and J dropped 1; count of bases not matched to a gene: 6. This CDR3 has 16 amino acids. CDR1 is MGHRA and CDR2 is YSYEKL in the germline V gene. The DNA of the CDR3 is TGCGCCAGCAGCCCTGTTGGGACTATGAACACCGGGGAGCTGTTTTTT. Translation gives CASSPVGTMNTGELFF.

V and J are TRBV9 and TRBJ2-1; 9 bases are shared with TRBD2. The CDR3 contains 17 residues. Germline CDR1 is SGDLS and CDR2 is YYNGEE. The V and J ends lost 0 bases and 6 bases, in that order; junction bases with no gene match: 10. CDR3 sequence reads: CASSVELAGYGTNEQFF. CDR3 DNA sequence: TGTGCCAGCAGCGTAGAACTAGCGGGTTACGGGACCAATGAGCAGTTCTTC.

This clone appeared a single time. This chain links TRBV4-2 with TRBJ1-1; D unclear. The CDR3 has 13 amino acids. The V gene lost 4 bases and the J gene lost 3 bases, with 9 bases spanning the gap. In germline, CDR1 is LGHNA, CDR2 YNFKEQ. CDR3 region: CASSRPEDTEAFF. CDR3 in DNA: TGTGCCAGCAGCCGACCCGAGGACACTGAAGCTTTCTTT.